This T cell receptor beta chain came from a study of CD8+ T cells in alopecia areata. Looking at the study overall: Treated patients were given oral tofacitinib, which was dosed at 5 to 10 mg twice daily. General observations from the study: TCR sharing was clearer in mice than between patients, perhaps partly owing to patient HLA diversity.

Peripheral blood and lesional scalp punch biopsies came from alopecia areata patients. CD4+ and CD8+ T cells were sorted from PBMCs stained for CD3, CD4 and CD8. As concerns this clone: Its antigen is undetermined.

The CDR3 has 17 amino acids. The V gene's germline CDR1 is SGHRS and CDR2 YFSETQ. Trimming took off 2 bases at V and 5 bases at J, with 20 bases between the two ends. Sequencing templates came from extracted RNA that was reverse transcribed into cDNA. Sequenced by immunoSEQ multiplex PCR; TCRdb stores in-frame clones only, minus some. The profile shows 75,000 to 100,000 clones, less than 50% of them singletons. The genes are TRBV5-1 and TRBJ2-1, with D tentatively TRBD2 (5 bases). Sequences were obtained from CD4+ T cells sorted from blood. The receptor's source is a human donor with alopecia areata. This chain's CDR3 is CASSFTAQTKRNNEQFF. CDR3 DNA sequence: TGCGCCAGCAGCTTTACGGCGCAGACAAAGCGGAACAATGAGCAGTTCTTC. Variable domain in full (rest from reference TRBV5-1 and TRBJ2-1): KAGVTQTPRYLIKTRGQQVTLSCSPISGHRSVSWYQQTPGQGLQFLFEYFSETQRNKGNFPGRFSGRQFSNSRSEMNVSTLELGDSALYLCASSFTAQTKRNNEQFFGPGTRLTVL.